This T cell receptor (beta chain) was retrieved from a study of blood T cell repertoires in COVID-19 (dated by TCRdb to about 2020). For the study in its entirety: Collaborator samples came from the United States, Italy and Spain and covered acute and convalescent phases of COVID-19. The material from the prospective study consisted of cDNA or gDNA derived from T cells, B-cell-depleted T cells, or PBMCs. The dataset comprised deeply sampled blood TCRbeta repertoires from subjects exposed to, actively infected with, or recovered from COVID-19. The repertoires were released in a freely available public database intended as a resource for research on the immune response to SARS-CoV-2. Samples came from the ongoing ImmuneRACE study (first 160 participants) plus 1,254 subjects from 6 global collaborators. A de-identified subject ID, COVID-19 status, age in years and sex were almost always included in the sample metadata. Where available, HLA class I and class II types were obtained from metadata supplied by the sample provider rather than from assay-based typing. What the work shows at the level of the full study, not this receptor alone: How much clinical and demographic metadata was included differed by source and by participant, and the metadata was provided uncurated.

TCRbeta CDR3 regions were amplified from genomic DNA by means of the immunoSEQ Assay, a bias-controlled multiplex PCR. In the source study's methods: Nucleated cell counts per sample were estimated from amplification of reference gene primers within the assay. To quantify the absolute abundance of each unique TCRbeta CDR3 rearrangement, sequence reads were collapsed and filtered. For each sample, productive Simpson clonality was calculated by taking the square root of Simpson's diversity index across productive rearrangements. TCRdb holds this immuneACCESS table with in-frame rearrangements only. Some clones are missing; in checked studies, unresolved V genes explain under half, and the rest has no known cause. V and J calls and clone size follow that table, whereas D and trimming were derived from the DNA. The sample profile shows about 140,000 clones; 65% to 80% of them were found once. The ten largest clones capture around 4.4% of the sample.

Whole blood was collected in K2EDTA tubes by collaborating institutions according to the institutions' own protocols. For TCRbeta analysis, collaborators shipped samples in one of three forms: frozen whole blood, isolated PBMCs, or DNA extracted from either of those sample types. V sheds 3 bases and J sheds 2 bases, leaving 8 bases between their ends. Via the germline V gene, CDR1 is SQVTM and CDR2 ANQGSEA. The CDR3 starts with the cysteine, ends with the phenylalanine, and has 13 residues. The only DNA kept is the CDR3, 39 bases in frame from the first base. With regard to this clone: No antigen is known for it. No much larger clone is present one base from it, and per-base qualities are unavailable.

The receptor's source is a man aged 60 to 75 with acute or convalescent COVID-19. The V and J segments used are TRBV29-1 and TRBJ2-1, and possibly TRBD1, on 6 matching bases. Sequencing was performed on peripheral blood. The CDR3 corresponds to CSVDQGTYNEQFF. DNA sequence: TGCAGCGTTGACCAGGGGACCTACAATGAGCAGTTCTTC.